A selection of T cell receptor beta chains follows, all from one sample in a study of shared clonotypes between healthy human individuals. This table comes from immunoSEQ multiplex PCR, and its TCRdb copy is limited to in-frame clones, with some not included. The sample holds around 580,000 clones; 98% are singletons and the top ten take 0.25% to 0.35%. Source material: naive CD8+ T cells sorted from blood. These TCRs come from a young man in good health. CDR3s include the opening cysteine and the closing phenylalanine or tryptophan. D genes are given only for firm matches. Clone size, where shown, is once, few, many, or a class for clones that have expanded.

>10|TRBV2|-|TRBJ2-7|-
TGTGCCTCACAGGGCTACGAGCAGTACTTC
CASQGYEQYF
>15|TRBV6-1|-|TRBJ2-3|TRBD1
TGTGCCAGCAGTGGGGGACAGGGAAGCACAGATACGCAGTATTTT
CASSGGQGSTDTQYF
>15|TRBV27|-|TRBJ2-1|-
TGTGCCAGCAGTTTGACCCGCGGCCAAAACAATGAGCAGTTCTTC
CASSLTRGQNNEQFF
>13|TRBV7-9|-|TRBJ2-5|-
TGTGCCAGCATCTTAACGGGGGTGGAGACCCAGTACTTC
CASILTGVETQYF
>13|TRBV7-9|-|TRBJ2-3|-
TGTGCCAGCAGCCCTAACGGGCAGGCGTCGCAGTATTTT
CASSPNGQASQYF
>17|TRBV11-3|-|TRBJ2-3|TRBD1
TGTGCCAGCAGCTCTTGGACAGGTGCCGCTAGCACAGATACGCAGTATTTT
CASSSWTGAASTDTQYF
>14|TRBV30|-|TRBJ1-5|TRBD1
TGTGCCTGGAGTAGAGGACAGGGGGCTGAGCCCCAGCATTTT
CAWSRGQGAEPQHF
>15|TRBV5-4|-|TRBJ2-1|-
TGTGCCAGCTCAAGCCGGGCCGAGAGGGCTGATGAGCAGTTCTTC
CASSSRAERADEQFF
>15|TRBV19|-|TRBJ2-1|TRBD1
TGTGCCAGTAGTAGCAACAGGGGCCTACTTAATGAGCAGTTCTTC
CASSSNRGLLNEQFF
>13|TRBV19|-|TRBJ2-7|-
TGTGCCAGTAGTATAAACTGGGGCTACGAGCAGTACTTC
CASSINWGYEQYF
>19|TRBV7-9|-|TRBJ2-6|TRBD1
TGTGCCAGCAGCCAAAGGCGGGACAGGCAAAGCTCTGGGGCCAACGTCCTGACTTTC
CASSQRRDRQSSGANVLTF
>15|TRBV6-5|-|TRBJ1-2|-
TGTGCCAGCAGTCCTATGATGGGGAGGGACTATGGCTACACCTTC
CASSPMMGRDYGYTF
>16|TRBV11-2|-|TRBJ2-7|-
TGTGCCAGCAGCTTAGCATATGGTCGGGAATCCTACGAGCAGTACTTC
CASSLAYGRESYEQYF
>17|TRBV9|-|TRBJ2-2|-
TGTGCCAGCAGCGTAGCTTGGGGATATGAGGGCACCGGGGAGCTGTTTTTT
CASSVAWGYEGTGELFF
>18|TRBV28|-|TRBJ1-4|TRBD1
TGTGCCAGCAGCACCCTTGGGACAGGGAACTTGTTGGGTGAAAAACTGTTTTTT
CASSTLGTGNLLGEKLFF
>12|TRBV18|-|TRBJ2-7|TRBD2
TGTGCCAGCTCACCGACTAGCGGGAGGGCAAACTTC
CASSPTSGRANF
>15|TRBV7-8|-|TRBJ2-3|-
TGTGCCAGCAGCTTAGCCCGCCGACTTTCAGATACGCAGTATTTT
CASSLARRLSDTQYF
>15|TRBV15|-|TRBJ1-4|TRBD1
TGTGCCACCAGCACGGACAGGGGGCTAGGTGAAAAACTGTTTTTT
CATSTDRGLGEKLFF
>14|TRBV10-3|-|TRBJ1-2|-
TGTGCCATCAGTGAGCGCGGGGGCGCTTATGGCTACACCTTC
CAISERGGAYGYTF
>14|TRBV4-3|-|TRBJ1-1|-
TGCGCCAGCAGCCAAGATGGGGGGGTAGCTGAAGCTTTCTTT
CASSQDGGVAEAFF
>14|TRBV11-2|once|TRBJ2-3|-
TGTGCCAGCAGCTCGACCTATAGCACAGATACGCAGTATTTT
CASSSTYSTDTQYF
>15|TRBV6-6|-|TRBJ1-2|-
TGTGCCAGCAGTTACTCCCCTAGCCCTAACTATGGCTACACCTTC
CASSYSPSPNYGYTF
>13|TRBV10-3|-|TRBJ2-5|TRBD2
TGTGCCATCAGTGAGGGCGGGAGGATGACCCAGTACTTC
CAISEGGRMTQYF
>16|TRBV9|once|TRBJ2-3|TRBD2
TGTGCCAGCAGCGTAGAGGCGGGAGTAATCACAGATACGCAGTATTTT
CASSVEAGVITDTQYF
>15|TRBV5-5|-|TRBJ2-7|-
TGTGCCAGCAGCCTTGGACATTCCGATACCTACGAGCAGTACTTC
CASSLGHSDTYEQYF
>16|TRBV2|-|TRBJ2-1|TRBD2
TGTGCCAGCAGGGACAGTGGGACTAGCTCCTACAATGAGCAGTTCTTC
CASRDSGTSSYNEQFF
>12|TRBV29-1|-|TRBJ2-7|TRBD1
TGCAGCGTCCGGGACAGGGATTACGAGCAGTACTTC
CSVRDRDYEQYF
>16|TRBV7-8|-|TRBJ2-5|TRBD1
TGTGCCAGCAGGCAGGGACAGGGACTTTATGTAGAGACCCAGTACTTC
CASRQGQGLYVETQYF
>15|TRBV27|-|TRBJ1-5|TRBD1
TGTGCCAGCAGTTTGGGACAGGGGGCATGGCAGCCCCAGCATTTT
CASSLGQGAWQPQHF
>12|TRBV29-1|-|TRBJ2-7|-
TGCAGCGTTGTAGAGGGGACCTACGAGCAGTACTTC
CSVVEGTYEQYF
>15|TRBV5-1|-|TRBJ2-1|-
TGCGCCAGCAGCTTGGAGTTTCGGTCCGACAATGAGCAGTTCTTC
CASSLEFRSDNEQFF
>16|TRBV27|-|TRBJ2-1|-
TGTGCCAGCAGTTTATACGCGGGAACCTCCTACAATGAGCAGTTCTTC
CASSLYAGTSYNEQFF
>12|TRBV7-9|-|TRBJ2-1|-
TGTGCCAGCAGCCTGTTACACAATGAGCAGTTCTTC
CASSLLHNEQFF
>13|TRBV2|-|TRBJ2-5|-
TGTGCCAGCACCATATTCATCTGGGAGACCCAGTACTTC
CASTIFIWETQYF
>16|TRBV18|-|TRBJ2-7|TRBD1
TGTGCCAGCTCACCAGAAGGCGGACAGGGGATACACGAGCAGTACTTC
CASSPEGGQGIHEQYF
>17|TRBV7-9|-|TRBJ2-1|TRBD1
TGTGCCAGCAGCTCCAAGGACAGGGGGTTCTCCTACAATGAGCAGTTCTTC
CASSSKDRGFSYNEQFF
>13|TRBV7-9|-|TRBJ1-1|-
TGTGCCAGCAGCATCCGGGCCGACGCTGAAGCTTTCTTT
CASSIRADAEAFF
>12|TRBV28|-|TRBJ1-2|-
TGTGCCAGCAGAGCCCTGGATTATGGCTACACCTTC
CASRALDYGYTF
>16|TRBV5-1|-|TRBJ2-7|TRBD2
TGCGCCAGCAGCCCGGGACTAGCGGGAGGTTCCTACGAGCAGTACTTC
CASSPGLAGGSYEQYF
>17|TRBV11-2|-|TRBJ2-7|-
TGTGCCAGCAGCTTAGGAGGTCCCGGGATCTACCCCTACGAGCAGTACTTC
CASSLGGPGIYPYEQYF
>16|TRBV5-4|-|TRBJ2-7|TRBD2
TGTGCCAGCAGCCCGGCTGGACTAGCCGGCTCCTACGAGCAGTACTTC
CASSPAGLAGSYEQYF
>14|TRBV6-1|-|TRBJ1-5|-
TGTGCCAGCAGTGATCTCGGGTACAATCAGCCCCAGCATTTT
CASSDLGYNQPQHF
>15|TRBV5-1|-|TRBJ2-2|TRBD1
TGCGCCAGCAGCGAAGACAGGGCCCTGAGCGGGGAGCTGTTTTTT
CASSEDRALSGELFF
>11|TRBV7-2|-|TRBJ2-3|-
TGTGCCAGCAGCTTAGACGATACGCAGTATTTT
CASSLDDTQYF
>14|TRBV2|-|TRBJ1-5|TRBD1
TGTGCCAGCAGGGGGGGACAGATCAATCAGCCCCAGCATTTT
CASRGGQINQPQHF